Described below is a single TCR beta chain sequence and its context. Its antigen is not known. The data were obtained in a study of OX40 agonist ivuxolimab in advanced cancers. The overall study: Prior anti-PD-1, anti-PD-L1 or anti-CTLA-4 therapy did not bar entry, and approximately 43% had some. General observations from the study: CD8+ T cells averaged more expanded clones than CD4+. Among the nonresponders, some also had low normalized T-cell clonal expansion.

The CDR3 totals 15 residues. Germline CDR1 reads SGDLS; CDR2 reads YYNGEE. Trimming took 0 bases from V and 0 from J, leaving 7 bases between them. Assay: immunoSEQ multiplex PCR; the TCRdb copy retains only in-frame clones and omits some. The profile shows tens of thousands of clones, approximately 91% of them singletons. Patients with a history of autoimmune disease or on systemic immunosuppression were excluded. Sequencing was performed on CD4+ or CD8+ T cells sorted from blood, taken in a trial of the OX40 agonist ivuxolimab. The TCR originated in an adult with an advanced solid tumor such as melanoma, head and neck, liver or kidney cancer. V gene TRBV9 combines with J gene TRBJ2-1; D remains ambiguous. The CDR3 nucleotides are TGTGCCAGCAGCGTAGCAGTGAGCTCCTACAATGAGCAGTTCTTC. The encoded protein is CASSVAVSSYNEQFF.